This T cell receptor beta chain was captured by sequencing in a study of blood T cell repertoires in COVID-19. The wider study: Acute and convalescent COVID-19 specimens originated in the United States, Italy and Spain. T cells, B-cell-depleted T cells, or PBMCs supplied cDNA or gDNA.

Per the study methods: Nucleated cell number was recorded as an estimate derived from reference gene primer amplification. Using immunoSEQ multiplex PCR, the repertoire was profiled, and TCRdb retains in-frame clones only, with some absent. V, J and clone size derive from that table, while D and trimming were established from the DNA sequence. The sample records under 300,000 clones, approximately 84% being singletons. In this sample, this clone turned up a few times. The germline CDR1 and CDR2 sequences are LGHDT and YNNKEL (reference sequence). The CDR3 has 16 residues. The V segment lost 3 bases and the J segment 1 base; nucleotides outside the gene matches: 9. Enrollment of patients from Seattle took place during active infection, with longitudinal follow-up.

The V gene is TRBV3-1 (or the pseudogene TRBV3-2), the J gene TRBJ2-7; 7 bases match TRBD2. The TCR sequence derives from a human donor with COVID-19, enrolled during active disease. The donor label of this sample is uncertain. The sequencing input was peripheral blood. CDR3 residues: CASSHGSGITSYEQYF. CDR3 sequence (DNA): TGTGCCAGCAGCCACGGGAGCGGGATCACTTCCTACGAGCAGTACTTC.